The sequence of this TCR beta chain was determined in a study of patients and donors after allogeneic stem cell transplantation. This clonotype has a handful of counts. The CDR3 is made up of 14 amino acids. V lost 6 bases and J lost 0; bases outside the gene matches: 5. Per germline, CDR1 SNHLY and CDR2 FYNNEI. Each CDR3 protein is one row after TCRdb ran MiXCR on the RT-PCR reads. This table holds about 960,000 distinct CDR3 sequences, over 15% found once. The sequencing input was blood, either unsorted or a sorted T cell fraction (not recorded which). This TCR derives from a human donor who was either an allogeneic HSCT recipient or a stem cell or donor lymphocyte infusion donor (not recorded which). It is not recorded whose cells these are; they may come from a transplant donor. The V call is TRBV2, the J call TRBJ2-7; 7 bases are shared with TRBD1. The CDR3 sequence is CASSLQGHSYEQYF. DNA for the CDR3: TGTGCCAGCAGCCTACAGGGGCACTCCTACGAGCAGTACTTC.